This TCR beta chain was sequenced in a study of blood T cells in healthy people across ages. Study-wide results and caveats: Diversity of TCR beta per million T cells declined in a roughly linear way with age.

Germline CDR1 and CDR2: DFQATT and SNEGSKA (reference sequence). The CDR3 spans 16 residues. Trimming took 0 bases from V and 3 from J, leaving 17 bases between them. A second roughly 6 to 12 cycle PCR used barcoded and J-beta primers. A single record per CDR3 protein comes from TCRdb applying MiXCR to the 5' RACE reads. The table records more than 900,000 distinct CDR3 sequences, roughly a quarter of them present only once. This clonotype occurred a few times. Its antigen is not identified. The same data also contributed to another study, on T cells of mothers and their children. That paper adds: Samples came from a few healthy Caucasian mothers and their six children. Input to cDNA synthesis comprised all extracted RNA, at a ratio of around 1.6 ug per 15 ul.

What was sequenced was blood. This TCR was recovered from a girl aged 2 to 9 in good health. The rearrangement uses TRBV20-1 and TRBJ2-5; possibly TRBD1 for D (7 bases). CDR3 protein: CSAREYQGGLEETQYF. The CDR3 DNA is TGCAGTGCTAGAGAATACCAGGGGGGCCTAGAAGAGACCCAGTACTTC.